The entry that follows covers one TCR beta chain sequence. The antigen is undetermined. Primers included in the PCR were 60 Vbeta and 13 Jbeta primers. Assay: immunoSEQ multiplex PCR; the TCRdb copy retains only in-frame clones and omits some. Among some 170,000 clones listed, 82% were seen once. This specimen comes from a study of cytomegalovirus exposure and HLA in healthy donors. Study outcomes and limitations: TCR beta sequences reportedly predicted most subjects' HLA-A and HLA-B alleles accurately. Looking again later, the authors saw that most CMV-associated TCR beta chains seemed HLA-restricted.

V was clipped by 1 base and J by 1 base, with 8 bases between them. CDR1 SEHNR and CDR2 FQNEAQ come from the germline V gene (reference sequence). The CDR3 loop spans 15 amino acids. This chain connects TRBV7-9 to TRBJ1-3; no reliable D call. The sequence was collected from a girl aged 10-17 years in good health and CMV-seropositive. The sequencing sample was made of PBMCs. The CDR3 sequence is CASSLDTPSGNTIYF. The CDR3 coding sequence is TGTGCCAGCAGCTTAGACACCCCATCTGGAAACACCATATATTTT.